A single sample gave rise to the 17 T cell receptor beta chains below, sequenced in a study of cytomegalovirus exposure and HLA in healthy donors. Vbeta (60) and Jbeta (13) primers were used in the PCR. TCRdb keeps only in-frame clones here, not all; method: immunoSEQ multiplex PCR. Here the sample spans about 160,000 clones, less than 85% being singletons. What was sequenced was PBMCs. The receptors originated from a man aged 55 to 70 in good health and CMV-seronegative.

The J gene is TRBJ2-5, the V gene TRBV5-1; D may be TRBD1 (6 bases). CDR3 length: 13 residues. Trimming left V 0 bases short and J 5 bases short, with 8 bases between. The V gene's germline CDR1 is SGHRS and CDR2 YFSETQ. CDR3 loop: CASSLGQAETQYF. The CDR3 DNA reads TGCGCCAGCAGCTTGGGACAGGCCGAGACCCAGTACTTC.

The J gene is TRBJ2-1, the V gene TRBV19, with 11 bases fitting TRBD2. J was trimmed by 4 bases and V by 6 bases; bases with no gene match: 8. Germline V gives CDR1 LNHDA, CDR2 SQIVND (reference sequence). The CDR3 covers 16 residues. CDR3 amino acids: CASRPVAGGDYNEQFF. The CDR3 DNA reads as TGTGCCAGTAGGCCCGTAGCGGGGGGGGATTACAATGAGCAGTTCTTC.

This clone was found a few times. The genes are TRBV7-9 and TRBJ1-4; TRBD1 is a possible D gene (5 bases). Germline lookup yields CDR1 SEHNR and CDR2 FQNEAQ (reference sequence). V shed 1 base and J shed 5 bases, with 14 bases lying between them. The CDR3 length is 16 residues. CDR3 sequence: CASSLGSGTQNEKLFF. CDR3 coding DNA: TGTGCCAGCAGCTTAGGTTCTGGGACTCAGAATGAAAAACTGTTTTTT.

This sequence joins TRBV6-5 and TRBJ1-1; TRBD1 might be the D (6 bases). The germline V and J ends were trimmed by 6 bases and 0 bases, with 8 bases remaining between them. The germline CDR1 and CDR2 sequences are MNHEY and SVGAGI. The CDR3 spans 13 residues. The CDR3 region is CASSRTVNTEAFF. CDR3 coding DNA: TGTGCCAGCAGCCGGACAGTGAACACTGAAGCTTTCTTT.

The CDR3: CASSQDKGGTYGYTF. The CDR3 DNA follows: TGTGCCAGCAGCCAAGATAAAGGGGGAACCTATGGCTACACCTTC. The rearrangement uses TRBV4-2 and TRBJ1-2; maybe TRBD1 (6 bases). V was trimmed by 0 bases and J by 4 bases, leaving 12 bases between them. The germline CDR1 and CDR2 sequences are LGHNA and YNFKEQ. The CDR3 has 15 residues.

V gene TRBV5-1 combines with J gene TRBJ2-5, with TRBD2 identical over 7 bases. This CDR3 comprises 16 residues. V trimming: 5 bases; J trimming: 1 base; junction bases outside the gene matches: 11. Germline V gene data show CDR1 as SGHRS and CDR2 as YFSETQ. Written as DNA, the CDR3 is TGCGCCAGCAGATTAGGGTATACGGGAGGCCAAGAGACCCAGTACTTC. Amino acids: CASRLGYTGGQETQYF.

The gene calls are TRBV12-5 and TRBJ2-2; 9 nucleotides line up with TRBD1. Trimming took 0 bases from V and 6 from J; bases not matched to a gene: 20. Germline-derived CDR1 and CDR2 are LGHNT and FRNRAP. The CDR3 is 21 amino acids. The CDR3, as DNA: TGTGCTAGTGGTTTGGTACTTCGGACAGGGGTTTGGTCACCCAACCCCGGGGAGCTGTTTTTT. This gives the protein CASGLVLRTGVWSPNPGELFF.

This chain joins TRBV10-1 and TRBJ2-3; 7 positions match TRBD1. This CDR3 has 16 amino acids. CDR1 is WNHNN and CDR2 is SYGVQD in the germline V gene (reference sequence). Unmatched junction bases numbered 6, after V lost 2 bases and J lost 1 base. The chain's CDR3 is CASSEPTGTGTDTQYF. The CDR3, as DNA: TGCGCCAGCAGTGAGCCAACCGGGACAGGCACAGATACGCAGTATTTT.

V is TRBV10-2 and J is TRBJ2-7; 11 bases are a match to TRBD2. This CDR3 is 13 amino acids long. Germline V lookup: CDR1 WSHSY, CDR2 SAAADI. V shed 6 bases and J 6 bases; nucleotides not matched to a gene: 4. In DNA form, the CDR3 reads TGCGCCAGCAGACTAGCGGGGGCAGGCGAGCAGTACTTC. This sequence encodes CASRLAGAGEQYF.

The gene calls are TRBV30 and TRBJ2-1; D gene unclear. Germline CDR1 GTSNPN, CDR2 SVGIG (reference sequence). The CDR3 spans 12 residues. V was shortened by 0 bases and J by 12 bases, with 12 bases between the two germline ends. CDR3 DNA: TGTGCCTGGAGTGTATCTATGGCAGGGCAGTTCTTC. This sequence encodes CAWSVSMAGQFF. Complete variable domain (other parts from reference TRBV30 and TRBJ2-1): SQTIHQWPATLVQPVGSPLSLECTVEGTSNPNLYWYRQAAGRGLQLLFYSVGIGQISSEVPQNLSASRPQDRQFILSSKKLLLSDSGFYLCAWSVSMAGQFFGPGTRLTVL.

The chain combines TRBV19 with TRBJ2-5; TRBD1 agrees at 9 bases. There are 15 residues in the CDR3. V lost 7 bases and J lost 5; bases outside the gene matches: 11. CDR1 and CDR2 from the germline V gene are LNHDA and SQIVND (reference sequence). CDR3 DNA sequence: TGTGCCAGTAATGCGCCGGGACAGGGTACGGAGACCCAGTACTTC. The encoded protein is CASNAPGQGTETQYF.

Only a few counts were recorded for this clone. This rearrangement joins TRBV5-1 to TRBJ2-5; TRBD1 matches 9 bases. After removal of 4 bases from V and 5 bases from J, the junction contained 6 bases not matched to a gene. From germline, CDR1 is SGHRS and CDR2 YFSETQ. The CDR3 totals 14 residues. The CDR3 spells CASSLGTGRETQYF. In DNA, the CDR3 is TGCGCCAGCAGCCTCGGGACAGGGCGGGAGACCCAGTACTTC.

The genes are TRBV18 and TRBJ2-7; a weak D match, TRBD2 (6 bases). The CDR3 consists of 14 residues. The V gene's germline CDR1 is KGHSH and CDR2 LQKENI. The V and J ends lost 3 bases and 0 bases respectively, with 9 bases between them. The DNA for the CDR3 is TGTGCCAGCTCACCGGGAGGTACCTCCTACGAGCAGTACTTC. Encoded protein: CASSPGGTSYEQYF.

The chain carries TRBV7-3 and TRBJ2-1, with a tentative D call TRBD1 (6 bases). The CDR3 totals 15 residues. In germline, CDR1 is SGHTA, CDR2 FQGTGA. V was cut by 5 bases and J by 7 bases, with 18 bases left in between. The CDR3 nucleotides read TGTGCCAGCAGCCCTCGACTTGGGGGCCTTAATGAGCAGTTCTTC. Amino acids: CASSPRLGGLNEQFF.

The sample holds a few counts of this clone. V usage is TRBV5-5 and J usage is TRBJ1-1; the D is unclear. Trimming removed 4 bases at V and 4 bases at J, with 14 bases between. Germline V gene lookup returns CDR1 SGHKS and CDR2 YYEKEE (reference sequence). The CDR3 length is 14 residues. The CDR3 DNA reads TGTGCCAGCAGCCCCTTCGCCTGGGCCACTGAAGCTTTCTTT. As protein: CASSPFAWATEAFF. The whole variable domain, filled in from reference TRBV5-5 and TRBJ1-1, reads DAGVTQSPTHLIKTRGQQVTLRCSPISGHKSVSWYQQVLGQGPQFIFQYYEKEERGRGNFPDRFSARQFPNYSSELNVNALLLGDSALYLCASSPFAWATEAFFGQGTRLTVV.

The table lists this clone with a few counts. DNA for the CDR3: TGTGCCAGCAGGGGGGACAGTCGCGAGCAGTACTTC. Encoded protein: CASRGDSREQYF. This chain uses TRBV28 with TRBJ2-7; TRBD1 aligns across 7 bases. With 6 bases clipped from V and 6 bases from J, the junction kept 5 bases outside the gene matches. In germline, CDR1 is MDHEN, CDR2 SYDVKM. CDR3 size: 12 residues.

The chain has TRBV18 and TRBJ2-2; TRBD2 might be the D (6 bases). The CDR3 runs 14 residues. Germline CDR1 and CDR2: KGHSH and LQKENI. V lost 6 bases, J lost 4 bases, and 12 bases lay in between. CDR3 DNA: TGTGCCAGCTCCCCCGCCGGGAGCACCGGGGAGCTGTTTTTT. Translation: CASSPAGSTGELFF. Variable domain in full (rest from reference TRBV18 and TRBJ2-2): NAGVMQNPRHLVRRRGQEARLRCSPMKGHSHVYWYRQLPEEGLKFMVYLQKENIIDESGMPKERFSAEFPKEGPSILRIQQVVRGDSAAYFCASSPAGSTGELFFGEGSRLTVL.